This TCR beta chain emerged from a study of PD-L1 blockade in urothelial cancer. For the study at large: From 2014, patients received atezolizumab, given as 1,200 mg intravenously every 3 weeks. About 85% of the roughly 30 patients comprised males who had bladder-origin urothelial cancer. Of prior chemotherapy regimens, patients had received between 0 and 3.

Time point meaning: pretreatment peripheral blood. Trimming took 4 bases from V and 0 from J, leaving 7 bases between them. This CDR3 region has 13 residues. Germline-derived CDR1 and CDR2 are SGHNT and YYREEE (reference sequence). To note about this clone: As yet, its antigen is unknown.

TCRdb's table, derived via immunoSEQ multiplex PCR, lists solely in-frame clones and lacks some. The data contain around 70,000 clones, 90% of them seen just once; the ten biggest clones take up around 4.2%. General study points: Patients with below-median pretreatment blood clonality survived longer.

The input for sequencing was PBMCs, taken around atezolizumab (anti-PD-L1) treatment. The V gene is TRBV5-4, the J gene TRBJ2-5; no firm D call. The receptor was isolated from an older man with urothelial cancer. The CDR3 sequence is CASSSHYQETQYF. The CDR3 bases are TGTGCCAGCAGCAGCCACTACCAAGAGACCCAGTACTTC.